This TCR beta chain was sequenced in a study of beta chain features in type 1 diabetes. Study background: The patient and healthy donor groups were comparable for age, gender and cell yields.

Concerning this clone itself: Its cognate antigen is unknown.

Findings and caveats of the study: Insertions were fewer and deletions more numerous at VDJ junctions in type 1 diabetes patients. TCRB repertoires of naive, central memory and Treg cells appeared more similar among patients than among healthy donors. Within each of all four CD4+ subsets, Type 1 diabetes patients had TCRB CDR3s that were moderately but significantly shorter.

Isolated RNA was reverse transcribed in full, so expressed TCRB transcripts were sequenced. Sequencing used immunoSEQ multiplex PCR; TCRdb keeps in-frame clones, though not all of them. There are about 650,000 clones in the sample; roughly 12% occur only once, and more than 0.1% lies in the top ten. This CDR3 has 15 residues. Trimming left V 2 bases short and J 3 bases short, with 14 bases between. Germline lookup yields CDR1 SGHAT and CDR2 FQNNGV. The rearrangement uses TRBV11-2 and TRBJ2-7; a weak D match, TRBD2 (6 bases). The clonotype was recovered from a man aged 25-45 years with type 1 diabetes. The sequenced sample was naive CD4+ T cells from blood. CDR3 DNA: TGTGCCAGCAGCTTAAGTAGCGGAGAATTCTACGAGCAGTACTTC. This gives the protein CASSLSSGEFYEQYF.